Below, one T cell receptor beta chain is given with its context. Its antigen is unknown. V was cut by 5 bases and J by 4 bases, with 24 bases left in between. The germline V gene encodes CDR1 SGHNT and CDR2 YYREEE (reference sequence). The CDR3 runs 17 residues. TCR templates numbering 90,000 to 100,000 were assayed per sample. TCRdb's table, derived via immunoSEQ multiplex PCR, lists solely in-frame clones and lacks some. This table holds tens of thousands of clones, approximately 96% found once. The sample belongs to a study of siplizumab effects on memory and regulatory T cells. Study findings and constraints: Unstimulated subsets captured only a minor fraction of alloreactive clones. Siplizumab, the agent tested, significantly reduced alloreactive sequences traceable to unstimulated CD4+ memory cells. Left unconfirmed was the suppressive function of proliferating Tregs from siplizumab cultures.

Sequencing was done on a sample of naive CD4+ T cells sorted from blood. This chain joins TRBV5-4 and TRBJ1-2; weak D call: TRBD1 (6 bases). The sequence was collected from a human donor in good health. Here the CDR3 DNA reads TGTGCCAGCAGTAGGATGGGTTTAAGGCAGGGGAGCTATGGCTACACCTTC. Translation: CASSRMGLRQGSYGYTF.